This section outlines one T cell receptor beta chain sequence together with its context. The antigen remains unidentified. The primer mix had 60 Vbeta and 13 Jbeta primers. Sequenced by immunoSEQ multiplex PCR; TCRdb stores in-frame clones only, minus some. The table shows some 150,000 clones, with about four fifths occurring only once. The sample originates from a study of cytomegalovirus exposure and HLA in healthy donors. Study-wide findings and caveats: Beyond CMV serostatus, there was no information to go on about immune exposure.

The CDR3 length is 11 residues. V lost 5 bases and J 5 bases, leaving 9 bases between the germline ends. Per the germline V gene, CDR1 is DFQATT and CDR2 is SNEGSKA (reference sequence). The rearrangement links TRBV20-1 to TRBJ1-2; D unclear. The sequencing input was PBMCs. The sequence was obtained from a woman between 50 and 59 years old in good health and CMV-seronegative. In nucleotides, the CDR3 is TGCAGTGCTCGGTTTCTTTATGGCTACACCTTC. This codes for CSARFLYGYTF.